This entry features one T cell receptor beta chain sequence. Its antigen is unknown. Repertoires were generated with immunoSEQ multiplex PCR, while TCRdb's copy carries only in-frame clones and drops some. The data hold 9,500 to 13,000 clones, with 75% to 80% observed a single time. Trimming stripped 7 bases from V and 0 bases from J, with 12 bases between. Per germline, CDR1 SGHRS and CDR2 YFSETQ. The CDR3 runs 14 residues. The source of the sample is a study of CD4+ T cells in melanoma. Broader study findings: A reported correlation linked neoantigen-specific CD4+ T cells to CD8+, macrophage and B cell function. Diverse differentiation states were reported for melanoma neoantigen-specific CD4+ T cells.

The V gene is TRBV5-1, the J gene TRBJ2-3, with D maybe TRBD1 (6 bases). The TCR comes from a human donor with melanoma. Sequencing input: cells from a culture (not recorded whether cultured in vitro). CDR3 amino acids: CASLRGGSTDTQYF. Here the CDR3 DNA reads TGCGCCAGCCTCAGGGGCGGGAGCACAGATACGCAGTATTTT.